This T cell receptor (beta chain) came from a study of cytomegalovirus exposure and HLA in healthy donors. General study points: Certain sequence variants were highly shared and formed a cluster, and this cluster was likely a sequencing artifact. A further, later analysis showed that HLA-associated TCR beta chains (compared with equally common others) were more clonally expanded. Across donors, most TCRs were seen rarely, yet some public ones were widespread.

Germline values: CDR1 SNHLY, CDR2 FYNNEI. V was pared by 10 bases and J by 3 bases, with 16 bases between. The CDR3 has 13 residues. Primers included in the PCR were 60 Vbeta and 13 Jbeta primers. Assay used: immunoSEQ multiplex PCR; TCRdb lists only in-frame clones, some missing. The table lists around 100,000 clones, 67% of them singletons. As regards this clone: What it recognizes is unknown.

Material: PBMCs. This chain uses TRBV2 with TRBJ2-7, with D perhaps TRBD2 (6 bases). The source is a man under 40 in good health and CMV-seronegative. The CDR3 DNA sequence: TGTGCCACGTTTGCGGGACTCCTCTACGAGCAGTACTTC. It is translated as CATFAGLLYEQYF.